The rows below give T cell receptor beta chains drawn from one sample of a study of blood T cell repertoires in COVID-19. Sequencing used immunoSEQ multiplex PCR; TCRdb keeps in-frame clones, though not all of them. The sample consists of approximately 91,000 clones, 70% to 80% of them appearing once. Sequencing input: peripheral blood. These receptors came from a man aged 70-80 years with acute or convalescent COVID-19. Both conserved end residues are part of each CDR3. D genes are given only for firm matches. Part of the rows lack a size; the others show once, few, many or a class for expanded clones.

d_call,clone_size,j_call,v_call,cdr3_aa,cdr3_nt
TRBD2,.,TRBJ2-1,TRBV9,CASSPRGGGSSYNEQFF,TGTGCCAGCAGCCCCAGGGGCGGGGGGAGCTCCTACAATGAGCAGTTCTTC
TRBD1,.,TRBJ1-3,TRBV9,CASSVGGDRGRGNTIYF,TGTGCCAGCAGCGTAGGAGGGGACAGGGGTCGCGGAAACACCATATATTTT
.,few,TRBJ2-2,TRBV11-2,CARSHLAYHTGELFF,TGTGCCAGGTCGCATTTAGCGTACCACACCGGGGAGCTGTTTTTT
TRBD2,once,TRBJ2-7,TRBV7-9,CASSSRTGTSGSYEQYF,TGTGCCAGCAGCTCTCGAACCGGGACTAGCGGCTCCTACGAGCAGTACTTC
.,.,TRBJ1-1,TRBV29-1,CTGQQSTGNTEAFF,TGCACAGGACAGCAATCGACTGGGAACACTGAAGCTTTCTTT
TRBD1,.,TRBJ2-7,TRBV23-1,CASNPGQGAYEQYF,TGCGCCAGCAACCCGGGACAGGGGGCCTACGAGCAGTACTTC
.,once,TRBJ2-1,TRBV5-1,CASSSTTGISMNEQFF,TGCGCCAGCAGTTCTACGACGGGGATTTCGATGAATGAGCAGTTCTTC
.,.,TRBJ2-3,TRBV5-1,CASSTGTSTDTQYF,TGCGCCAGCAGCACCGGGACTAGCACAGATACGCAGTATTTT
TRBD2,few,TRBJ2-1,TRBV5-1,CASSFRAGGPRNEQFF,TGCGCCAGCAGCTTCCGCGCGGGAGGGCCTAGGAATGAGCAGTTCTTC
TRBD1,few,TRBJ1-5,TRBV2,CASGQGGVSQPQHF,TGTGCCAGCGGACAGGGGGGGGTCAGTCAGCCCCAGCATTTT
.,.,TRBJ2-1,TRBV5-1,CASSLGFYVNEQFF,TGCGCCAGCAGCTTGGGCTTCTATGTCAATGAGCAGTTCTTC
.,.,TRBJ2-5,TRBV7-7,CASSRTGFEGQETQYF,TGTGCTAGCAGCCGAACAGGGTTTGAGGGCCAAGAGACCCAGTACTTC
TRBD1,.,TRBJ2-7,TRBV19,CASSGYGRQGSYEQYF,TGTGCCAGCTCAGGGTATGGGAGACAGGGTTCCTACGAGCAGTACTTC
.,.,TRBJ2-3,TRBV29-1,CSVAPVSSTDTQYF,TGCAGCGTTGCTCCCGTATCTAGCACAGATACGCAGTATTTT
.,few,TRBJ1-6,TRBV28,CASSSGAPSRPLHF,TGTGCCAGCAGTTCAGGGGCGCCCAGTAGGCCCCTCCACTTT
.,.,TRBJ2-2,TRBV19,CASTVYTGELFF,TGTGCCAGTACGGTATACACCGGGGAGCTGTTTTTT
TRBD1,.,TRBJ2-2,TRBV4-1,CASSRIQGARDTGELFF,TGCGCCAGCAGCCGAATCCAGGGGGCGCGGGACACCGGGGAGCTGTTTTTT
.,few,TRBJ1-5,TRBV28,CASSFTTTASNQPQHF,TGTGCCAGCAGTTTTACGACGACAGCCTCAAATCAGCCCCAGCATTTT
TRBD2,.,TRBJ2-3,TRBV6-5,CASIEGLASDTQYF,TGTGCCAGCATAGAGGGACTAGCGTCAGATACGCAGTATTTT
TRBD1,.,TRBJ1-5,TRBV6-5,CASSSQGALGQPQHF,TGTGCCAGCAGTTCGCAGGGGGCGTTAGGTCAGCCCCAGCATTTT
TRBD2,.,TRBJ2-7,TRBV28,CASRTTSGSREQYF,TGTGCCAGCAGGACGACTAGCGGGAGTCGCGAGCAGTACTTC
.,.,TRBJ1-1,TRBV19,CASSGGGLGTEAFF,TGTGCCAGTAGCGGCGGGGGGCTAGGAACTGAAGCTTTCTTT
.,few,TRBJ2-7,TRBV11-2,CASRSVRTAHYEQYF,TGTGCCAGCAGATCCGTGAGGACAGCTCACTACGAGCAGTACTTC
TRBD2,.,TRBJ2-4,TRBV19,CASRFALGLDENIQYF,TGTGCCAGTAGGTTCGCCTTGGGACTAGATGAAAACATTCAGTACTTC
.,few,TRBJ2-2,TRBV27,CASSLARVTGELFF,TGTGCCAGCAGTTTAGCGAGGGTGACCGGGGAGCTGTTTTTT
TRBD2,.,TRBJ2-2,TRBV5-4,CASSLGSGGSSGELFF,TGTGCCAGCAGCTTGGGGTCGGGAGGGTCGTCCGGGGAGCTGTTTTTT
TRBD1,.,TRBJ1-2,TRBV6-5,CASRPRDRGTYGYTF,TGTGCCAGCAGACCACGGGACAGGGGAACCTATGGCTACACCTTC
.,.,TRBJ2-3,TRBV19,CASSMIWGGADTQYF,TGTGCCAGTAGTATGATCTGGGGGGGCGCAGATACGCAGTATTTT
TRBD1,once,TRBJ2-3,TRBV9,CASSLSGQGGTDTQYF,TGTGCCAGCAGCCTCTCAGGACAGGGGGGTACAGATACGCAGTATTTT
.,.,TRBJ2-1,TRBV11-3,CASSLVGSEYNEQFF,TGTGCCAGCAGCTTAGTCGGGAGCGAATACAATGAGCAGTTCTTC
.,.,TRBJ1-4,TRBV7-6,CASSQGGGGKEKLFF,TGTGCCAGCAGCCAAGGTGGGGGAGGGAAGGAAAAACTGTTTTTT
.,.,TRBJ2-7,TRBV11-1,CASSLGHPGEQYF,TGTGCCAGCAGCTTAGGCCATCCAGGCGAGCAGTACTTC
TRBD1,.,TRBJ2-2,TRBV5-1,CASSPDRGTGELFF,TGCGCCAGCAGCCCGGACAGGGGCACCGGGGAGCTGTTTTTT
TRBD2,.,TRBJ2-1,TRBV6-5,CASSLTSDEQFF,TGTGCCAGCAGTCTTACTAGCGACGAGCAGTTCTTC
TRBD1,.,TRBJ2-2,TRBV6-5,CASWTGGMNTGELFF,TGTGCCAGCTGGACAGGGGGCATGAACACCGGGGAGCTGTTTTTT
TRBD2,few,TRBJ2-7,TRBV4-1,CASSQDPSGSFYEQYF,TGCGCCAGCAGCCAAGATCCTAGCGGGAGTTTCTACGAGCAGTACTTC
TRBD1,.,TRBJ2-1,TRBV7-2,CASSIFQGAYEQFF,TGTGCCAGCAGCATCTTTCAGGGGGCCTATGAGCAGTTCTTC
TRBD2,few,TRBJ2-5,TRBV30,CAWSPGFSGQETQYF,TGTGCCTGGAGTCCAGGGTTTAGCGGGCAAGAGACCCAGTACTTC
TRBD1,.,TRBJ2-7,TRBV9,CASSFDREYEQYF,TGTGCCAGCAGCTTCGACAGGGAATACGAGCAGTACTTC
.,.,TRBJ1-2,TRBV24-1,CATSPGWLTENYGYTF,TGTGCCACCAGTCCCGGCTGGTTGACAGAAAACTATGGCTACACCTTC
TRBD1,.,TRBJ1-5,TRBV10-3,CAISEGTGLRQNQPQHF,TGTGCCATCAGTGAAGGGACAGGACTTCGTCAGAATCAGCCCCAGCATTTT
.,.,TRBJ2-2,TRBV9,CASSVEGGTNTGELFF,TGTGCCAGCAGCGTAGAAGGAGGGACGAACACCGGGGAGCTGTTTTTT
TRBD1,.,TRBJ2-5,TRBV7-6,CASSRTGNEGETQYF,TGTGCCAGCAGTCGGACAGGGAACGAGGGAGAGACCCAGTACTTC
.,.,TRBJ2-1,TRBV2,CASSADSSYNEQFF,TGTGCCAGCAGCGCGGATAGCTCCTACAATGAGCAGTTCTTC